This T cell receptor beta chain was profiled in a study of shared clonotypes between healthy human individuals. Profiled with immunoSEQ multiplex PCR; TCRdb holds only in-frame clones, not every one. Here the sample spans about 600,000 clones, almost 97% being singletons. On this clone itself: The sample carries other DNA sequences with the same CDR3.

V was trimmed by 4 bases and J by 0 bases, leaving 13 bases between them. CDR1 is SGHRS, CDR2 YFSETQ, per germline. This CDR3 has 15 amino acids. The J gene is TRBJ1-2, the V gene TRBV5-1; D not certain. The TCR comes from a woman in her 30s in good health. Material: naive CD4+ T cells sorted from blood. Specified subset: CD45RA+ positively selected. The CDR3: CASSLVGSANYGYTF. The CDR3 DNA reads as TGCGCCAGCAGCCTGGTAGGGTCCGCTAACTATGGCTACACCTTC.